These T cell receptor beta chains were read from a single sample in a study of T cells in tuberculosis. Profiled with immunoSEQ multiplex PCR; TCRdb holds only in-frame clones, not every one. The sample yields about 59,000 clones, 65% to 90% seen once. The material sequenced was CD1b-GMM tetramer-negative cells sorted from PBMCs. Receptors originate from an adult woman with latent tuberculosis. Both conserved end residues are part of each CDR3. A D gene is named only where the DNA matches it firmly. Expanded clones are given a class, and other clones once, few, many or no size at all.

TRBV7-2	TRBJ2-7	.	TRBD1	CASSRPGQTSYEQYF	TGTGCCAGCAGCCGTCCGGGACAGACCTCCTACGAGCAGTACTTC
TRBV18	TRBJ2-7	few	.	CASSPGSLEQYF	TGTGCCAGCTCACCTGGGAGTCTCGAGCAGTACTTC
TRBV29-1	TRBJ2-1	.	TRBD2	CSQGEGNEQFF	TGCAGCCAAGGGGAGGGGAATGAGCAGTTCTTC
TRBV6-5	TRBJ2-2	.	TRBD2	CASSYSAAGDTGELFF	TGTGCCAGCAGTTACTCCGCTGCGGGAGACACCGGGGAGCTGTTTTTT
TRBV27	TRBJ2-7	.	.	CASRMGGVSEQYF	TGTGCCAGCAGAATGGGGGGAGTGAGCGAGCAGTACTTC
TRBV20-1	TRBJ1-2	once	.	CSARDGGGYTF	TGCAGTGCTAGGGACGGGGGAGGCTACACCTTC
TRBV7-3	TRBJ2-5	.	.	CASSHPGEGQTQYF	TGTGCCAGCAGTCACCCCGGAGAGGGTCAGACCCAGTACTTC
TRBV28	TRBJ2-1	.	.	CASSLRGNEQFF	TGTGCCAGCAGCTTACGGGGGAATGAGCAGTTCTTC
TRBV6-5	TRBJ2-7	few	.	CASRLSQGLSGEQYF	TGTGCCAGCCGCTTATCCCAGGGGCTAAGTGGGGAGCAGTACTTC
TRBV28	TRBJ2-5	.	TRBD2	CASTVAGARETQYF	TGTGCCAGCACCGTAGCGGGGGCCAGGGAGACCCAGTACTTC
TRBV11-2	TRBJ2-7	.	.	CASQLSRGLAPYEQYF	TGTGCCAGCCAGCTTAGTCGAGGACTCGCGCCCTACGAGCAGTACTTC
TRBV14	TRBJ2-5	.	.	CASSQPVLGGQETQYF	TGTGCCAGCAGCCAACCCGTCCTGGGGGGTCAAGAGACCCAGTACTTC
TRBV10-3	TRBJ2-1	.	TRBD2	CAITNSGGAGGEQFF	TGTGCCATCACTAATAGCGGGGGGGCCGGAGGTGAGCAGTTCTTC
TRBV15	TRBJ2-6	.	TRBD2	CATSRGTGGSSGANVLTF	TGTGCCACCAGCAGAGGGACGGGAGGTAGCTCTGGGGCCAACGTCCTGACTTTC
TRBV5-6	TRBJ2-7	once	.	CASSLDTRGHEQYF	TGTGCCAGCAGCTTGGATACTAGAGGCCACGAGCAGTACTTC
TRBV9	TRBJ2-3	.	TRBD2	CASSVTAGASDTQYF	TGTGCCAGCAGCGTAACGGCGGGAGCCTCAGATACGCAGTATTTT
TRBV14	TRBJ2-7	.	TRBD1	CASSQGDRGNRVYEQYF	TGTGCCAGCAGCCAGGGGGACAGGGGAAATCGAGTCTACGAGCAGTACTTC
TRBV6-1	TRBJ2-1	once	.	CASSEARVGEQFF	TGTGCCAGCAGTGAAGCGAGGGTAGGGGAGCAGTTCTTC
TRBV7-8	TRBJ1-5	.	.	CASSLRGPAQPQHF	TGTGCCAGCAGCCTCAGGGGTCCGGCTCAGCCCCAGCATTTT
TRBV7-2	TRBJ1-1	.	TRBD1	CASSFPVTGVNTEAFF	TGTGCCAGCAGCTTTCCCGTCACAGGGGTGAACACTGAAGCTTTCTTT
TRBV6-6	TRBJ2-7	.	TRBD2	CASSYSTSGRYYEQYF	TGTGCCAGCAGTTACTCGACTAGCGGGAGATATTACGAGCAGTACTTC
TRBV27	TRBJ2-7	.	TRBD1	CASSPRTGPDYEQYF	TGTGCCAGCAGTCCCAGGACAGGGCCCGACTACGAGCAGTACTTC
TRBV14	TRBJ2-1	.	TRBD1	CASSQGGGQGRRDEQFF	TGTGCCAGCAGCCAAGGAGGGGGACAGGGGAGAAGGGATGAGCAGTTCTTC
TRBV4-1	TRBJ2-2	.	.	CASSQVQVHTGELFF	TGCGCCAGCAGCCAAGTCCAGGTCCACACCGGGGAGCTGTTTTTT
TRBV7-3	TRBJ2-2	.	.	CASSLLDTGELFF	TGTGCCAGCAGCCTTCTCGACACCGGGGAGCTGTTTTTT
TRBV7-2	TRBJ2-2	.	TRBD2	CASSLGSSGNTGELFF	TGTGCCAGCAGCTTAGGATCTAGCGGGAACACCGGGGAGCTGTTTTTT
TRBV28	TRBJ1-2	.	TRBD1	CASSSRGEVSGYTF	TGTGCCAGCAGTTCCAGGGGGGAAGTGAGCGGCTACACCTTC
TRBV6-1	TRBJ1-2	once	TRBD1	CASSEYGTGDGYTF	TGTGCCAGCAGTGAATATGGAACAGGGGATGGCTACACCTTC
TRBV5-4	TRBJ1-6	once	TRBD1	CASSAMDRAGSPLHF	TGTGCCAGCAGCGCAATGGACAGGGCGGGTTCACCCCTCCACTTT
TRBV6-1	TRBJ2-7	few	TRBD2	CASSGGRSTEQYF	TGTGCCAGCAGTGGCGGGAGGTCCACCGAGCAGTACTTC
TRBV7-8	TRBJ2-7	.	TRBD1	CASSRGRQGSYEQYF	TGTGCCAGCAGCCGTGGAAGACAGGGCTCCTACGAGCAGTACTTC